These 9 T cell receptor beta chains were all obtained from the same sample, sequenced in a study of T-cell memory formation after mild COVID-19. A single record per CDR3 protein comes from TCRdb applying MiXCR to the 5' RACE reads. The table has about 240,000 distinct CDR3 sequences, over 9% seen once; the top ten hold roughly a fifth. What was sequenced was PBMCs or a T cell subset sorted from them (not recorded which). The receptors here all came from a man younger than 35 who had mild COVID-19 (a few samples of this study predate the infection). Cell type and time point are not known.

The V call is TRBV4-2, the J call TRBJ1-4; D unclear. The V gene's germline CDR1 is LGHNA and CDR2 YNFKEQ. V was pared by 0 bases and J by 7 bases, with 3 bases between. This CDR3 is 12 amino acids long. In DNA form, the CDR3 reads TGTGCCAGCAGCCAAGATAGTGAAAAACTGTTTTTT. Translated: CASSQDSEKLFF.

The chain carries TRBV12-3 or TRBV12-4 and TRBJ2-3, with 7 bases that match TRBD2. Trimming cost V 7 bases and J 0 bases; bases outside gene matches: 7. This CDR3 has 15 amino acids. CDR3 DNA: TGTGCCAGCACCCCGACTAGCAGTAGCACAGATACGCAGTATTTT. Translating gives CASTPTSSSTDTQYF.

The rearrangement links TRBV14 to TRBJ2-7, with no clear D. The CDR3 consists of 15 residues. CDR1 and CDR2 (germline): SGHDN, FVKESK. Trimming cost V 1 base and J 0 bases, with 10 bases left between them. The CDR3 reads CASSQVRMNSYEQYF. CDR3 DNA: TGTGCCAGCAGCCAAGTCAGGATGAACTCCTACGAGCAGTACTTC. Using reference TRBV14 and TRBJ2-7 for the parts outside the CDR3, the full variable domain is EAGVTQFPSHSVIEKGQTVTLRCDPISGHDNLYWYRRVMGKEIKFLLHFVKESKQDESGMPNNRFLAERTGGTYSTLKVQPAELEDSGVYFCASSQVRMNSYEQYFGPGTRLTVT.

The V and J genes are TRBV12-3 or TRBV12-4 and TRBJ2-2; 10 bases align to TRBD1. J gave up 2 bases and V 6 bases, and 3 bases lay outside the gene matches. This CDR3 region has 15 residues. CDR3 DNA: TGTGCCAGCAGGGGGGACAGGGGAAACACCGGGGAGCTGTTTTTT. This sequence encodes CASRGDRGNTGELFF.

This clonotype was seen a handful of times. As DNA, the CDR3 is TGCGCCAGCACCCCCCGGTGGGGAATGGGCACAGATACGCAGTATTTT. Translated, it gives CASTPRWGMGTDTQYF. The chain recombines TRBV5-1 with TRBJ2-3, with no clear D. Germline CDR1 and CDR2: SGHRS and YFSETQ. V shed 6 bases and J shed 1 base, with 18 bases lying between them. The CDR3 runs to 16 residues. Variable domain in full (rest from reference TRBV5-1 and TRBJ2-3): KAGVTQTPRYLIKTRGQQVTLSCSPISGHRSVSWYQQTPGQGLQFLFEYFSETQRNKGNFPGRFSGRQFSNSRSEMNVSTLELGDSALYLCASTPRWGMGTDTQYFGPGTRLTVL.

The table lists this clonotype with a few counts. J is TRBJ2-1 and V is TRBV5-1; maybe TRBD1 (6 bases). V gave up 0 bases and J gave up 8 bases, with 15 bases separating them. CDR1 is SGHRS, CDR2 YFSETQ, per germline. The CDR3 has 15 amino acids. The CDR3 loop reads CASSLEWTAWDEQFF. The CDR3 nucleotides are TGCGCCAGCAGCTTGGAATGGACAGCCTGGGATGAGCAGTTCTTC. Based on the CDR3 plus reference TRBV5-1 and TRBJ2-1, the full variable domain is KAGVTQTPRYLIKTRGQQVTLSCSPISGHRSVSWYQQTPGQGLQFLFEYFSETQRNKGNFPGRFSGRQFSNSRSEMNVSTLELGDSALYLCASSLEWTAWDEQFFGPGTRLTVL.

This clonotype has more than one count but fewer than ten. The chain combines TRBV14 with TRBJ2-5; unclear D gene. Trimming removed 1 base from V and 2 bases from J, with 8 bases in between. The germline gives CDR1 SGHDN, CDR2 FVKESK. The CDR3 is 14 amino acids. This CDR3 is CASSQVNGQETQYF. The CDR3 coding sequence is TGTGCCAGCAGCCAAGTCAACGGTCAAGAGACCCAGTACTTC.

The chain employs TRBV7-2 and TRBJ1-5; no clear D. From germline, CDR1 is SGHTA and CDR2 FQGNSA. There are 12 residues in the CDR3. Deletions cut 5 bases from V and 4 bases from J, with 6 bases between. In DNA, the CDR3 is TGTGCCAGCAGCCATACGAATCAGCCCCAGCATTTT. Its translation is CASSHTNQPQHF.

This clonotype has only a few counts. This chain links TRBV27 with TRBJ2-7; the D is unclear. This CDR3 is built from 13 residues. The ends were cut back, 5 bases at V and 6 bases at J, with 14 bases in the middle. CDR1 and CDR2 from the germline V gene are MNHEY and SMNVEV (reference sequence). CDR3 sequence reads: CASSHKTRPEQYF. The CDR3 DNA is TGTGCCAGCAGTCACAAGACACGTCCCGAGCAGTACTTC.